This T cell receptor beta chain was profiled in a study of naive and memory T cell subsets. General study results and limits: Potentially, T cell activation and differentiation skew this RNA-based measurement.

Concerning this clonotype itself: Its antigen remains unidentified.

The germline V gene encodes CDR1 SGHTA and CDR2 FQGNSA. V was clipped by 3 bases and J by 2 bases, with 13 bases between them. CDR3 size: 16 residues. A UMI-containing oligonucleotide was joined by 3' ligation to the TCR cDNA template. RNA was extracted from 2 to 2.5 ml of whole blood of healthy adults. Ligated cDNA underwent four rounds of PCR with nested alpha and beta constant region primers and SP2. Each CDR3 protein gets one entry after TCRdb re-called the 5' RACE reads with MiXCR. The repertoire holds about 32,000 distinct CDR3 sequences, with 16% as singletons. This receptor was obtained from a female donor in good health. The chain combines TRBV7-2 with TRBJ2-2, with D tentatively TRBD2 (6 bases). This CDR3 is CASSLEGQINTGELFF. The CDR3 DNA follows: TGTGCCAGCAGCTTGGAGGGGCAGATAAACACCGGGGAGCTGTTTTTT.